The TCR beta chain described here comes from a study of OX40 agonist ivuxolimab in advanced cancers. At the level of the whole study: Ivuxolimab, which targeted the costimulatory receptor OX40 (CD134), was an agonistic, fully human IgG2 monoclonal antibody. Of the approximately 53 patients in dose escalation, about 20 had hepatocellular carcinoma, roughly 15 had melanoma, 9 had renal cell carcinoma and 9 had head and neck cancer. Intravenous ivuxolimab was administered to patients every 2 weeks at six dose levels: 0.01, 0.1, 0.3, 1.5, 3 and 10 mg/kg. Prior anti-PD-1, anti-PD-L1 or anti-CTLA-4 therapy was permitted, and checkpoint inhibitors had been received by roughly 40% of dose-escalation patients. In the dose-escalation cohort, around four fifths of patients were male, and the mean age was 60 years with a range of about 20 to 80. The paper covers the monotherapy dose-escalation part of the phase I ivuxolimab trial, which included N of about 50 patients. Partial responses occurred in three dose-escalation patients, of whom one had hepatocellular carcinoma and two had cutaneous melanoma. The point of sequencing TCRbeta in the periphery was to test whether ivuxolimab changed TCR sequence diversity and drove clonal T-cell expansion. Results and caveats for the whole study, not just this receptor: At doses of 0.1 to 3.0 mg/kg, clonal expansion of both CD4+ and CD8+ blood T cells was observed from baseline to week 6. Antigen specificity was not determined for the clonally expanded peripheral T cells. Partial responders in the 0.1-3.0 mg/kg groups had among the lowest normalized peripheral clonal expansion, especially among CD8+ T cells. Low levels of normalized T-cell clonal expansion were also seen in some nonresponding patients. On average, CD8+ T cells showed more expanded clones than CD4+ T cells after ivuxolimab.

From its cysteine to its phenylalanine, the CDR3 spans 14 amino acids. Here the CDR3 DNA is all that survives: 42 bases in frame from base 1. The germline V gene (reference sequence) specifies MNHEY as CDR1 and SMNVEV as CDR2. V loses 0 bases, J loses 12 bases, and the germline ends lie 15 bases apart. For sequencing of the TCRbeta CDR3 region, genomic DNA was extracted from the sorted cells. The immunoSEQ Assay was used to sequence the TCRbeta CDR3 regions. The table comes from immuneACCESS by way of TCRdb, which keeps in-frame sequences with V and J called. Part of the clones is missing from these tables; in studies checked, under half for an unresolved V gene and the rest for unknown reasons. Counted in this sample were some 73,000 clones; around 83% of them appeared once. The ten largest clones capture approximately 8% of the sample. Note on this clone: Its antigen is still unknown. Within one base of it there is no much larger clone, and no base qualities were kept.

The trial excluded patients who had a history of autoimmune disease or who were on systemic immunosuppression. Peripheral blood for TCR sequencing was collected from all dose cohorts at baseline, on cycle 4 day 1, and on cycle 7 day 1. The samples were taken from a phase I, first-in-human, multicenter, open-label dose-escalation trial of ivuxolimab. Adults with locally advanced or metastatic head and neck squamous cell, hepatocellular, melanoma or renal cell carcinoma were enrolled in the trial. Before TCR sequencing, CD4+ T cells and CD8+ T cells were sorted from peripheral blood as separate populations.

This material consisted of CD4+ or CD8+ T cells sorted from blood, taken in a trial of the OX40 agonist ivuxolimab. The chain is assembled from TRBV27 and TRBJ2-1; TRBD1 might be the D gene, on 5 matching bases. The source of this sequence is an adult with an advanced solid tumor such as melanoma, head and neck, liver or kidney cancer. Here is the DNA: TGTGCCAGCAGTTTATCGGGGCTAGGGGCCCGGCAGTTCTTC. The encoded protein is CASSLSGLGARQFF.